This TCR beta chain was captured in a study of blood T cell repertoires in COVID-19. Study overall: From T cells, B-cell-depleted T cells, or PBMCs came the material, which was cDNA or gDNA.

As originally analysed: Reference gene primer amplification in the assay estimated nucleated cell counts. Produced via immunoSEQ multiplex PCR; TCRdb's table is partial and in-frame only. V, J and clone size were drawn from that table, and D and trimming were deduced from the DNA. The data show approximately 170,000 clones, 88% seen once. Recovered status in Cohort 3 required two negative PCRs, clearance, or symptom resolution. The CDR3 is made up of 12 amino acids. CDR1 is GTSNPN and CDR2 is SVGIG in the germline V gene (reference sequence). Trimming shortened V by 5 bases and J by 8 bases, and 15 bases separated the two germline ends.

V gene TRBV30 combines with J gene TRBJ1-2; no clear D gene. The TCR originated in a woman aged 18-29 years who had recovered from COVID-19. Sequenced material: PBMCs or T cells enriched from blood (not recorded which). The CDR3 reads CAWWSPTRGYTF. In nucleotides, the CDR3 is TGTGCCTGGTGGAGTCCGACGCGGGGCTACACCTTC. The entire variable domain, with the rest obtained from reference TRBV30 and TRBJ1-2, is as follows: SQTIHQWPATLVQPVGSPLSLECTVEGTSNPNLYWYRQAAGRGLQLLFYSVGIGQISSEVPQNLSASRPQDRQFILSSKKLLLSDSGFYLCAWWSPTRGYTFGSGTRLTVV.